The rows below give T cell receptor beta chains drawn from one sample of a study of blood T cell repertoires in COVID-19. This table comes from immunoSEQ multiplex PCR, and its TCRdb copy is limited to in-frame clones, with some not included. The sample includes some 120,000 clones, 80% to 95% seen only once; the top ten take roughly 2.1%. The sample consisted of peripheral blood. The receptors come from a man aged 50 to 60 with COVID-19, enrolled during active disease. Both conserved end residues are part of each CDR3. D genes are given only for firm matches. The size field is filled for only some rows; it gives once, few, many or a size class.

.	TRBV9	TRBJ2-1	.	CASNPIGSYGEQFF	TGTGCCAGCAACCCTATCGGGAGCTACGGTGAGCAGTTCTTC
.	TRBV30	TRBJ2-3	TRBD2	CAQKRDTDTQYF	TGTGCCCAAAAGCGGGACACAGATACGCAGTATTTT
.	TRBV7-3	TRBJ2-6	TRBD2	CASSLGLGGAGANVLTF	TGTGCCAGCAGCTTAGGGTTGGGAGGGGCTGGGGCCAACGTCCTGACTTTC
.	TRBV9	TRBJ1-1	.	CASSVDQGPTEAFF	TGTGCCAGCAGCGTAGATCAGGGGCCCACTGAAGCTTTCTTT
.	TRBV20-1	TRBJ2-1	TRBD2	CSASSSGRAGEQFF	TGCAGTGCTAGTTCGAGCGGGAGGGCCGGGGAGCAGTTCTTC
.	TRBV5-6	TRBJ2-3	.	CASSANRIQGPHTDTQYF	TGTGCCAGCAGCGCAAACCGGATACAGGGACCCCACACAGATACGCAGTATTTT
.	TRBV5-1	TRBJ2-2	TRBD2	CASSPSGRANTGELFF	TGCGCCAGCAGCCCTTCGGGGAGGGCGAACACCGGGGAGCTGTTTTTT
.	TRBV19	TRBJ1-2	TRBD1	CASSLGTGYGYGYTF	TGTGCCAGTAGTCTCGGGACAGGGTACGGGTATGGCTACACCTTC
.	TRBV9	TRBJ1-1	.	CASSAEGYTEAFF	TGTGCCAGCAGCGCGGAGGGGTACACTGAAGCTTTCTTT
.	TRBV2	TRBJ2-1	.	CASSEFSGSYNEQFF	TGTGCCAGCAGTGAATTTAGCGGATCCTACAATGAGCAGTTCTTC
.	TRBV18	TRBJ1-5	TRBD1	CASSPLPPGGAGNQPQHF	TGTGCCAGCTCACCACTCCCCCCAGGGGGCGCGGGCAATCAGCCCCAGCATTTT
few	TRBV15	TRBJ2-2	.	CATSRGGAGELFF	TGTGCCACCAGCAGAGGGGGGGCCGGGGAGCTGTTTTTT
.	TRBV6-4	TRBJ1-1	TRBD1	CASSPSRGSYTEAFF	TGTGCCAGCAGTCCATCCAGGGGGTCCTACACTGAAGCTTTCTTT
.	TRBV15	TRBJ2-2	.	CATSFLATGELFF	TGTGCCACCAGTTTCCTAGCGACCGGGGAGCTGTTTTTT
once	TRBV1	TRBJ2-2	.	CTSSSGSNTGELFF	TGCACCAGCAGCTCCGGGTCGAACACCGGGGAGCTGTTTTTT
.	TRBV6-2/TRBV6-3	TRBJ2-5	.	CASSYAGWGEYQETQYF	TGTGCCAGCAGTTACGCGGGGTGGGGGGAGTACCAAGAGACCCAGTACTTC
.	TRBV6-1	TRBJ1-1	.	CASSEVRWNTEAFF	TGTGCCAGCAGTGAGGTCAGGTGGAACACTGAAGCTTTCTTT
.	TRBV3-1/TRBV3-2	TRBJ2-1	TRBD2	CASSQDLGGLASGEQFF	TGTGCCAGCAGCCAAGATTTGGGAGGACTAGCCTCCGGTGAGCAGTTCTTC
.	TRBV19	TRBJ2-4	.	CATQAEGHSIQYF	TGTGCCACTCAAGCCGAGGGACACAGCATTCAGTACTTC
.	TRBV4-3	TRBJ1-2	TRBD1	CASSQDRGTGGGGYTF	TGCGCCAGCAGCCAAGATCGTGGGACAGGGGGCGGTGGCTACACCTTC
once	TRBV9	TRBJ2-1	.	CASSVFSSGLGIEQFF	TGTGCCAGCAGCGTATTTTCTTCGGGGTTGGGAATCGAGCAGTTCTTC
.	TRBV28	TRBJ2-5	.	CASSIRQYKETQYF	TGTGCCAGCAGCATCCGACAGTACAAAGAGACCCAGTACTTC
.	TRBV19	TRBJ2-3	TRBD2	CASSMSLAGVDTQYF	TGTGCCAGTAGTATGAGTCTAGCGGGAGTGGATACGCAGTATTTT
.	TRBV4-2	TRBJ1-5	.	CASSQTQGSQPQHF	TGTGCCAGCAGCCAAACTCAGGGGAGTCAGCCCCAGCATTTT
.	TRBV3-1/TRBV3-2	TRBJ1-1	.	CASSQVQVDTEAFF	TGTGCCAGCAGCCAAGTTCAGGTGGACACTGAAGCTTTCTTT
.	TRBV5-1	TRBJ1-5	TRBD1	CASSIDGTVEPQHF	TGCGCCAGCAGTATTGACGGGACAGTTGAGCCCCAGCATTTT
.	TRBV4-3	TRBJ2-5	TRBD1	CASSQEAGGQETQYF	TGCGCCAGCAGCCAAGAGGCAGGGGGACAAGAGACCCAGTACTTC
.	TRBV10-1	TRBJ2-1	TRBD2	CASSSSGTSEAFF	TGCGCCAGTTCAAGTAGCGGGACTAGCGAGGCGTTCTTC
.	TRBV13	TRBJ2-1	.	CASSLGDKQFF	TGTGCCAGCAGCTTGGGGGACAAGCAGTTCTTC
.	TRBV6-5	TRBJ2-3	TRBD1	CASRKQGANTDTQYF	TGTGCCAGCAGAAAACAGGGGGCTAACACAGATACGCAGTATTTT
.	TRBV27	TRBJ2-3	.	CASRERRTTDTQYF	TGTGCCAGCAGAGAGCGGAGGACCACAGATACGCAGTATTTT
.	TRBV5-5	TRBJ2-2	.	CASSSGGFAGELFF	TGTGCCAGCAGCTCAGGGGGGTTCGCCGGGGAGCTGTTTTTT
.	TRBV5-1	TRBJ1-4	.	CASSLDGRDEKLFF	TGCGCCAGCAGCTTGGACGGGAGAGATGAAAAACTGTTTTTT
.	TRBV7-2	TRBJ2-2	.	CASSFNEGGELFF	TGTGCCAGCAGCTTCAACGAGGGCGGGGAGCTGTTTTTT
.	TRBV11-2	TRBJ1-4	.	CASRPTGGNEKLFF	TGTGCCAGCAGACCAACCGGGGGAAATGAAAAACTGTTTTTT
once	TRBV7-8	TRBJ2-1	TRBD2	CASSLARTSVNEQFF	TGTGCCAGCAGCTTAGCGCGGACTAGCGTCAATGAGCAGTTCTTC
.	TRBV21-1	TRBJ1-2	.	CASSKLERDGYTF	TGTGCCAGCAGCAAACTGGAGAGGGATGGCTACACCTTC
.	TRBV7-2	TRBJ2-5	.	CASSNYRAETQYF	TGTGCCAGCAGCAACTACAGGGCAGAGACCCAGTACTTC
.	TRBV28	TRBJ1-5	.	CASSSTGHQPQHF	TGTGCCAGCAGTAGTACAGGGCATCAGCCCCAGCATTTT
.	TRBV9	TRBJ1-1	TRBD1	CASSVTQGADTEAFF	TGTGCCAGCAGCGTAACACAGGGGGCCGACACTGAAGCTTTCTTT
.	TRBV7-3	TRBJ2-3	.	CASSLTWAGSDTQYF	TGTGCCAGCAGCTTAACGTGGGCAGGGTCCGATACGCAGTATTTT
.	TRBV6-5	TRBJ2-3	TRBD2	CASSSGSADTQYF	TGTGCCAGCAGTAGCGGGAGCGCAGATACGCAGTATTTT
few	TRBV18	TRBJ1-1	.	CASSPLGGTEAFF	TGTGCCAGCTCCCCACTAGGGGGCACTGAAGCTTTCTTT
.	TRBV9	TRBJ2-2	TRBD1	CASSVRDRGSGELFF	TGTGCCAGCAGCGTCCGGGACAGGGGTTCCGGGGAGCTGTTTTTT
.	TRBV21-1	TRBJ2-5	.	CASSKQGGRDNETQYF	TGTGCCAGCAGCAAACAGGGGGGTCGGGACAATGAGACCCAGTACTTC